The 21 T cell receptor beta chains presented below share a single source sample, sequenced in a study of control samples from healthy donors and cancer patients. Using immunoSEQ multiplex PCR, the repertoire was profiled, and TCRdb retains in-frame clones only, with some absent. The repertoire has about 190,000 clones, roughly nine tenths of them found once; the top ten carry 1.5% to 2%. The material sequenced was blood. These receptors came from a man aged 25-40 years in good health.

The CDR3 sequence is CASSREQGYEQYF. DNA for the CDR3: TGTGCCAGCAGTCGCGAACAGGGGTACGAGCAGTACTTC. This chain joins TRBV12-3 or TRBV12-4 and TRBJ2-7, with 7 bases aligning to TRBD1. This CDR3 is built from 13 residues. V dropped 5 bases and J dropped 4; count of bases not matched to a gene: 5.

This clone was observed a few times. The CDR3 sequence: CASSHREYGYTF. The CDR3 DNA follows: TGTGCCAGCAGCCACAGGGAATATGGCTACACCTTC. J is TRBJ1-2 and V is TRBV6-6; tentatively, D is TRBD1 (6 bases). Looked up from germline, CDR1 is MNHNY and CDR2 is SVGAGI (reference sequence). Deletions cut 6 bases from V and 5 bases from J, with 10 bases between. The CDR3 covers 12 residues.

The chain links TRBV5-3 to TRBJ2-7; TRBD2 agrees at 12 bases. TRBV5-3 is recorded as an ORF, its role being uncertain. The CDR3 runs 14 residues. V was clipped by 4 bases and J by 5 bases; unmatched bases: 4. The CDR3 DNA follows: TGTGCCAGAAGCGCGACTAGCGGGGGAAACGAGCAGTACTTC. Its protein product is CARSATSGGNEQYF.

The rearrangement links TRBV30 to TRBJ1-4; D gene unclear. CDR1 is GTSNPN and CDR2 is SVGIG in the germline V gene (reference sequence). The CDR3 spans 12 residues. V lost 4 bases, J lost 5 bases, and 8 bases lay in between. For the CDR3, the DNA is TGTGCCTGGAATAGCGACAATGAAAAACTGTTTTTT. Encoded protein: CAWNSDNEKLFF.

V gene TRBV11-2 combines with J gene TRBJ1-5; D is undetermined. From germline, CDR1 is SGHAT and CDR2 FQNNGV. The germline V and J ends were trimmed by 3 bases and 2 bases, with 8 bases remaining between them. The CDR3 extends over 14 amino acids. The CDR3 spells CASSFGMGNQPQHF. In DNA, the CDR3 is TGTGCCAGCAGCTTCGGGATGGGCAATCAGCCCCAGCATTTT.

The chain uses TRBV24-1 and TRBJ1-5; D is possibly TRBD1 (5 bases). CDR1 is KGHDR, CDR2 SFDVKD, per germline. V lost 9 bases to trimming and J lost 2 bases, with 16 bases between them. This CDR3 has 15 amino acids. The CDR3 sequence: CATGLGEKGNQPQHF. CDR3 in DNA: TGTGCCACCGGGTTAGGGGAAAAGGGCAATCAGCCCCAGCATTTT.

V and J are TRBV6-1 and TRBJ2-3; TRBD1 is a possible D gene (5 bases). Germline values: CDR1 MNHNS, CDR2 SASEGT. The CDR3 is 16 residues long. V shed 2 bases and J shed 0 bases, with 12 bases lying between them. The CDR3 region is CASSELGQTSTDTQYF. The CDR3 DNA follows: TGTGCCAGCAGTGAACTAGGACAAACTAGCACAGATACGCAGTATTTT.

The rearrangement links TRBV19 to TRBJ1-5; D gene unclear. CDR1 is LNHDA, CDR2 SQIVND, per germline (reference sequence). The CDR3 is made up of 12 amino acids. V dropped 3 bases and J dropped 6 bases, with 6 bases sitting between them. The CDR3 is CASSMSVQPQHF. CDR3 nucleotide sequence: TGTGCCAGTAGTATGTCGGTTCAGCCCCAGCATTTT.

The chain has TRBV25-1 and TRBJ1-3; D gene ambiguous. V lost 8 bases to trimming and J lost 6 bases, with 20 bases between them. Germline CDR1 reads MGHDK; CDR2 reads SYGVNS. This CDR3 comprises 15 residues. This chain's CDR3 is CASSPWPRLENTIYF. The CDR3 DNA sequence: TGTGCCAGCTCTCCCTGGCCCCGCCTCGAAAACACCATATATTTT.

The rearrangement links TRBV4-1 to TRBJ2-4, with TRBD1 identical over 9 bases. Germline lookup yields CDR1 MGHRA and CDR2 YSYEKL. Trimming removed 5 bases from V and 6 bases from J; junction bases left unmatched: 8. The CDR3 has 15 residues. The CDR3, as DNA: TGCGCCAGCAGCGTACCGGGACAGGGAGGAAACATTCAGTACTTC. It codes for CASSVPGQGGNIQYF.

The rearrangement uses TRBV25-1 and TRBJ1-4; a possible D gene is TRBD1 (5 bases). In germline, CDR1 is MGHDK, CDR2 SYGVNS. The V gene lost 0 bases and the J gene lost 5 bases, with 10 bases spanning the gap. This CDR3 has 15 residues. CDR3 bases: TGTGCCAGCAGTGAATACAAGGGACGGAATGAAAAACTGTTTTTT. This sequence encodes CASSEYKGRNEKLFF.

The V and J genes are TRBV9 and TRBJ2-1; TRBD2 aligns across 9 bases. Trimming at V came to 2 bases and at J to 6 bases, leaving 9 bases not matched to a gene. The CDR3 runs 16 residues. Germline V gene sequence: CDR1 SGDLS, CDR2 YYNGEE. Here the CDR3 reads CASSVPPGTSRNEQFF. The CDR3 DNA reads as TGTGCCAGCAGCGTCCCCCCCGGGACTAGCCGCAATGAGCAGTTCTTC. The whole variable domain, filled in from reference TRBV9 and TRBJ2-1, reads DSGVTQTPKHLITATGQRVTLRCSPRSGDLSVYWYQQSLDQGLQFLIQYYNGEERAKGNILERFSAQQFPDLHSELNLSSLELGDSALYFCASSVPPGTSRNEQFFGPGTRLTVL.

This sequence joins TRBV12-3 or TRBV12-4 and TRBJ1-4; D remains unclear. This CDR3 has 12 residues. V lost 10 bases, J lost 6 bases, and 12 bases lay in between. CDR3: CAIARPYEKLFF. CDR3 bases: TGTGCCATCGCTAGACCCTATGAAAAACTGTTTTTT.

The rearrangement joins TRBV5-1 to TRBJ1-2, with a tentative D call TRBD1 (5 bases). Germline-derived CDR1 and CDR2 are SGHRS and YFSETQ. The CDR3 covers 14 residues. V shed 0 bases and J shed 3 bases, with 9 bases lying between them. The DNA of the CDR3 is TGCGCCAGCAGCTTGGCCGTAGGGGACTATGGCTACACCTTC. This gives the protein CASSLAVGDYGYTF. Using reference TRBV5-1 and TRBJ1-2 for the parts outside the CDR3, the full variable domain is KAGVTQTPRYLIKTRGQQVTLSCSPISGHRSVSWYQQTPGQGLQFLFEYFSETQRNKGNFPGRFSGRQFSNSRSEMNVSTLELGDSALYLCASSLAVGDYGYTFGSGTRLTVV.

V is TRBV3-1 (or the pseudogene TRBV3-2) and J is TRBJ1-2; the D gene is possibly TRBD1 (5 bases). Trimming took 3 bases from V and 4 from J, leaving 9 bases between them. The CDR3 runs to 13 residues. Germline V gene sequence: CDR1 LGHDT, CDR2 YNNKEL (reference sequence). Here the CDR3 reads CASSQGPPYGYTF. CDR3 in DNA: TGTGCCAGCAGCCAGGGACCGCCCTATGGCTACACCTTC.

The chain joins TRBV7-9 to TRBJ1-2, with TRBD1 as a possible D gene (5 bases). The V gene's germline CDR1 is SEHNR and CDR2 FQNEAQ (reference sequence). This CDR3 is built from 12 residues. The V end was cut by 4 bases, the J end by 8 bases, with 11 bases between. CDR3 amino acids: CASSWGFEGYTF. The CDR3 DNA is TGTGCCAGCAGCTGGGGCTTCGAGGGCTACACCTTC.

This chain joins TRBV5-4 and TRBJ2-1; possibly TRBD1 for D (5 bases). With 2 bases removed from V and 5 bases from J, the gap between germline ends came to 8 bases. The length of the CDR3 is 13 residues. The V gene's germline CDR1 is SGHNT and CDR2 YYREEE (reference sequence). DNA of the CDR3: TGTGCCAGCAGCTTAGACAGCGACAATGAGCAGTTCTTC. Translating it yields CASSLDSDNEQFF.

In regard to this clone: Other DNA variants within this sample encode the same CDR3. The rearrangement joins TRBV24-1 to TRBJ2-3; no definite D call. The CDR3 runs to 11 residues. Trimming removed 5 bases at V and 5 bases at J, with 4 bases between. In germline, CDR1 is KGHDR, CDR2 SFDVKD. CDR3: CATSARDTQYF. The CDR3 DNA reads TGTGCCACCAGTGCCCGAGATACGCAGTATTTT.

The rearrangement joins TRBV5-4 to TRBJ2-1; 8 positions match TRBD2. The trim removed 4 bases at V and 1 base at J, leaving 4 bases unmatched. The CDR3 loop spans 15 amino acids. Germline V lookup: CDR1 SGHNT, CDR2 YYREEE (reference sequence). The CDR3 loop is CASSAGTRSYNEQFF. CDR3 DNA sequence: TGTGCCAGCAGCGCCGGGACTAGATCCTACAATGAGCAGTTCTTC.

The V call is TRBV10-2, the J call TRBJ1-1, with a tentative D call TRBD1 (6 bases). The CDR3 extends over 12 amino acids. V was pared by 7 bases and J by 4 bases, with 10 bases between. CDR1 is WSHSY, CDR2 SAAADI, per germline. The CDR3 DNA reads as TGCGCCAGCACAGGGGTGACCACTGAAGCTTTCTTT. Amino acid sequence: CASTGVTTEAFF.

The table lists this clone with a few counts. This chain joins TRBV4-1 and TRBJ1-2; D might be TRBD1 (6 bases). V lost 0 bases and J 3 bases, leaving 11 bases between the germline ends. Germline assignment: CDR1 MGHRA and CDR2 YSYEKL. CDR3 size: 15 residues. CDR3 DNA sequence: TGCGCCAGCAGCCAAGATAACAGGGTAGACTATGGCTACACCTTC. As protein: CASSQDNRVDYGYTF.